The present T cell receptor (beta chain) was sequenced within a study of cytomegalovirus exposure and HLA in healthy donors. PCR involved 60 Vbeta and 13 Jbeta primers. The table came from immunoSEQ multiplex PCR; TCRdb's copy has only in-frame clones and leaves some out. The sample lists hundreds of thousands of clones, roughly 78% seen once, with approximately 0.49% in the top ten. CDR3 length: 14 amino acids. The germline V gene has CDR1 SNHLY and CDR2 FYNNEI. V was cut by 5 bases and J by 4 bases, with 14 bases left in between. Overall study results and limits: Later analysis identified over 15,000 TCR beta sequences associated with HLA alleles, using a false discovery rate threshold of 0.05. Among the CMV-associated chains, a few were confirmed in vitro as specific for CMV antigens. Both high specificity and high sensitivity reportedly marked the classifier's diagnosis of cytomegalovirus status.

As to this clone: The antigen is unknown. The sample holds other DNA sequences that translate to the same CDR3.

Specimen: PBMCs. This sequence joins TRBV2 and TRBJ1-1; maybe TRBD1 (5 bases). The sequence was obtained from a boy aged 5-17 years in good health and CMV-seronegative. The CDR3 bases are TGTGCCAGCAGTCTACAAGGCGGGGGCACTGAAGCTTTCTTT. It is translated as CASSLQGGGTEAFF. The variable domain in full, with the rest retrieved from reference TRBV2 and TRBJ1-1, is EPEVTQTPSHQVTQMGQEVILRCVPISNHLYFYWYRQILGQKVEFLVSFYNNEISEKSEIFDDQFSVERPDGSNFTLKIRSTKLEDSAMYFCASSLQGGGTEAFFGQGTRLTVV.